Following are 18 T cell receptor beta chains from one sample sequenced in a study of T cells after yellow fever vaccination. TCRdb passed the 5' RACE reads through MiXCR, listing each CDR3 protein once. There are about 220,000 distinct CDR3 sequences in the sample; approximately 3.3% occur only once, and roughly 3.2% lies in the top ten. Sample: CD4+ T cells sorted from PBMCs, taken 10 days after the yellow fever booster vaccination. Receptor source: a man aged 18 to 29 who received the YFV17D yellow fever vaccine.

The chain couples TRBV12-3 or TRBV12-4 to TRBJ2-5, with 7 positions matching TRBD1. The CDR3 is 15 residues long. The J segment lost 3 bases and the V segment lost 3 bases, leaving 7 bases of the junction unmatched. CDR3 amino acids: CASSFRDSLKETQYF. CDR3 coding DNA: TGTGCCAGCAGTTTTAGGGACAGCTTGAAAGAGACCCAGTACTTC.

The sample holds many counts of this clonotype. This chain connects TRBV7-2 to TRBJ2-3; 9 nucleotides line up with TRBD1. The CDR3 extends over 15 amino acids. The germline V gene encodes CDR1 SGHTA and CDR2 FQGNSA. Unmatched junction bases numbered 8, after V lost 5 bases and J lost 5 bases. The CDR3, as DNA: TGTGCCAGCAGCCTAGTAGGGACAGGGAAAGATACGCAGTATTTT. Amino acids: CASSLVGTGKDTQYF.

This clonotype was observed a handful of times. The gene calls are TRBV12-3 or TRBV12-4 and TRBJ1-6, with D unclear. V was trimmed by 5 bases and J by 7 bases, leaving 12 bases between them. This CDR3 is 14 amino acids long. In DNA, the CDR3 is TGTGCCAGCAGTCAAGGGTACGGGAATTCACCCCTCCACTTT. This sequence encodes CASSQGYGNSPLHF.

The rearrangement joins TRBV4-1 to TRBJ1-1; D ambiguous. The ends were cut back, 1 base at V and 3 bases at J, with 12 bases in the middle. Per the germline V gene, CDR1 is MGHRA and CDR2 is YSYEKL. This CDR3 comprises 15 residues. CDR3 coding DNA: TGCGCCAGCAGCCAAGTGGGAGGGTCTTACACTGAAGCTTTCTTT. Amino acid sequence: CASSQVGGSYTEAFF.

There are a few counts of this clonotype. The CDR3 loop is CASSLPGGSEQFF. CDR3 nucleotide sequence: TGTGCCAGCAGCTTACCCGGGGGCAGTGAGCAGTTCTTC. The J gene is TRBJ2-1, the V gene TRBV7-2; D tentatively reads TRBD1 or TRBD2 (6 bases each). CDR1 and CDR2 from the germline V gene are SGHTA and FQGNSA. The V gene lost 2 bases and the J gene lost 9 bases, with 11 bases spanning the gap. The CDR3 is made up of 13 amino acids.

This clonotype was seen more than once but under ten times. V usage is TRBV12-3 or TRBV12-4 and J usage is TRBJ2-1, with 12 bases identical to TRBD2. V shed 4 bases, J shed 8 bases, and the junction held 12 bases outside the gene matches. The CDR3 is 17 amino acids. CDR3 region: CASSWSSSGGAIYEQFF. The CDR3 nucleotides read TGTGCCAGCAGTTGGAGCTCTAGCGGGGGGGCTATATATGAGCAGTTCTTC.

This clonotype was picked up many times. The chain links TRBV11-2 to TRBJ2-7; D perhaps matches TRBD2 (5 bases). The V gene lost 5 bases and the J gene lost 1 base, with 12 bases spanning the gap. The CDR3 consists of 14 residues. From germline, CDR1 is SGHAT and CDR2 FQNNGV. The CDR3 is CASSTLLVSYEQYV. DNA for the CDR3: TGTGCCAGCAGCACCCTACTAGTTTCCTACGAGCAGTACGTC.

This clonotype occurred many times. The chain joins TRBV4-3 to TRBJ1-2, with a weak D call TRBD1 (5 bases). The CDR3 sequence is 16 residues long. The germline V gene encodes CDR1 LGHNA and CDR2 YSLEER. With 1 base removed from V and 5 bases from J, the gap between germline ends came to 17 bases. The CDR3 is CASSQGVGGTQYGYTF. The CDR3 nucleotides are TGCGCCAGCAGCCAAGGCGTGGGGGGGACTCAATATGGCTACACCTTC.

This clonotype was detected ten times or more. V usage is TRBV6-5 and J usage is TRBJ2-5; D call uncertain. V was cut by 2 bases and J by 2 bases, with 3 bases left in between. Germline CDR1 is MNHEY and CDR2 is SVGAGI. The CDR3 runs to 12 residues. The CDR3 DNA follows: TGTGCCAGCAGTTACCAGCAAGAGACCCAGTACTTC. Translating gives CASSYQQETQYF.

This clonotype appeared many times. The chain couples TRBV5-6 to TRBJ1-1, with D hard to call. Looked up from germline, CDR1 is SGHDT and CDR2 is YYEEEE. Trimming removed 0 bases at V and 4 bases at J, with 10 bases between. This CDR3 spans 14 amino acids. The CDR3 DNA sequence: TGTGCCAGCAGCTTGGGTTTGGACGGCACTGAAGCTTTCTTT. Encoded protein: CASSLGLDGTEAFF.

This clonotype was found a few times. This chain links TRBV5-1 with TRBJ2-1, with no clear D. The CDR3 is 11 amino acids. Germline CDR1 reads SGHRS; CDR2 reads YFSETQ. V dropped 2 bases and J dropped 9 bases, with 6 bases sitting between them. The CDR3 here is CASSFVGEQFF. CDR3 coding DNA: TGCGCCAGCAGCTTTGTCGGTGAGCAGTTCTTC.

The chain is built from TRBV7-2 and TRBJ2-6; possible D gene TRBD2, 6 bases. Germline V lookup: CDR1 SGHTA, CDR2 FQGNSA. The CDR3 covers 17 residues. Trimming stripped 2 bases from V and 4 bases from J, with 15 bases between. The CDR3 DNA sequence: TGTGCCAGCAGCTTAACAGGCTCGGCGGGGGGGGCCAACGTCCTGACTTTC. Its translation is CASSLTGSAGGANVLTF.

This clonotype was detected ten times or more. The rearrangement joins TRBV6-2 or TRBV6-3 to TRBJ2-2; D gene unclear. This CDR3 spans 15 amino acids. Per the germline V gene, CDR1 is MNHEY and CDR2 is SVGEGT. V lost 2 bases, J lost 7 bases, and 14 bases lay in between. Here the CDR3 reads CASSYRVFRSGELFF. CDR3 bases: TGTGCCAGCAGTTACCGGGTTTTCCGGAGCGGGGAGCTGTTTTTT.

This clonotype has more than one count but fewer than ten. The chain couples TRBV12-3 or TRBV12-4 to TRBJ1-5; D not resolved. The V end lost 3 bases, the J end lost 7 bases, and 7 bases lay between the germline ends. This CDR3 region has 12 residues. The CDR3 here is CASSLIRQPQHF. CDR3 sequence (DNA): TGTGCCAGCAGTTTGATCCGACAGCCCCAGCATTTT.

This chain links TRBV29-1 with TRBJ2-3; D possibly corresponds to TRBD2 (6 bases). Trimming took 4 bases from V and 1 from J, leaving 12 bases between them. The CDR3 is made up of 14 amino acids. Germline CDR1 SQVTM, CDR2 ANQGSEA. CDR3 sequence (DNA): TGCAGCGTTGTTCGGGGGTCGGGCACAGATACGCAGTATTTT. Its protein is CSVVRGSGTDTQYF.

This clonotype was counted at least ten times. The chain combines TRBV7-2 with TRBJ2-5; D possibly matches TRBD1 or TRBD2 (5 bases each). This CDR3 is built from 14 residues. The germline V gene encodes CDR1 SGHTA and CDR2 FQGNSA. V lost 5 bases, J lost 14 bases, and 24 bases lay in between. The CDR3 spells CASSLTLGDPPKYF. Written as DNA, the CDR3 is TGTGCCAGCAGCCTCACCCTGGGGGACCCACCAAAATACTTC.

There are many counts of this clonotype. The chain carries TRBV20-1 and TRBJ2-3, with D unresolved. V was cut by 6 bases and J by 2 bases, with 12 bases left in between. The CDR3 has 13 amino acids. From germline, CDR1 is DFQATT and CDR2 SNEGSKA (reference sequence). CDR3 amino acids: CSAPPGFTDTQYF. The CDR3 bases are TGCAGTGCCCCCCCGGGCTTCACAGATACGCAGTATTTT.

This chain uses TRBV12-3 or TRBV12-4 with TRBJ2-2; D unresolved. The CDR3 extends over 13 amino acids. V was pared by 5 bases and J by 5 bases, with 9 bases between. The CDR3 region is CASSHFGTGELFF. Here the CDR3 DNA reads TGTGCCAGCAGTCACTTTGGGACCGGGGAGCTGTTTTTT.